This T cell receptor beta chain stems from a study of shared clonotypes between healthy human individuals. Germline lookup yields CDR1 MDHEN and CDR2 SYDVKM. V gave up 6 bases and J gave up 3 bases; unmatched junction bases: 7. CDR3 length: 14 amino acids. Findings and caveats of the study: It was observed that about 5% of naive CD4 clonotypes were shared across a handful of donors. The generation probabilities recorded for non-shared clonotypes fell below those of clonotypes shared by all four donors. The small donor group covered limited genetic and exposure diversity.

Generated by immunoSEQ multiplex PCR, the TCRdb table keeps only in-frame clones and is missing some. This table holds roughly 2.4 million clones, 90% to 97% found once. Into CD45RA+ naive and CD45RA-negative memory subsets, the CD4+ cells were split. This clone has more than one count but fewer than ten. The antigen is undetermined. The source is a man in his late teens or twenties in good health. Sequenced: naive CD4+ T cells sorted from blood. Subset: CD45RA+ positively selected. The rearrangement joins TRBV28 to TRBJ2-7; 8 nucleotides line up with TRBD1. The CDR3 here is CASSQTGDFYEQYF. CDR3 nucleotide sequence: TGTGCCAGCAGCCAGACAGGGGATTTCTACGAGCAGTACTTC. The complete variable domain, with remaining parts taken from reference TRBV28 and TRBJ2-7, reads DVKVTQSSRYLVKRTGEKVFLECVQDMDHENMFWYRQDPGLGLRLIYFSYDVKMKEKGDIPEGYSVSREKKERFSLILESASTNQTSMYLCASSQTGDFYEQYFGPGTRLTVT.